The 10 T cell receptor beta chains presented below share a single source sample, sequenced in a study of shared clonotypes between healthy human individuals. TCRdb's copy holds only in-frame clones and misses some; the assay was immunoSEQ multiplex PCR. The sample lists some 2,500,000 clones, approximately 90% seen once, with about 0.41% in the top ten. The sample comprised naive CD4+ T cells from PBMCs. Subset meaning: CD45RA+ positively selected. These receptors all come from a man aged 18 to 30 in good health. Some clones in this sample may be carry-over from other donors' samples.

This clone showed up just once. The chain's CDR3 is CASSTTHRGRKETQYF. The CDR3, as DNA: TGTGCCAGCAGCACCACTCATAGGGGGCGTAAAGAGACCCAGTACTTC. V and J are TRBV7-6 and TRBJ2-5; 7 nucleotides align to TRBD1. Unmatched junction bases numbered 12, after V lost 5 bases and J lost 3 bases. Germline V gene sequence: CDR1 SGHVS, CDR2 FNYEAQ. This CDR3 comprises 16 residues.

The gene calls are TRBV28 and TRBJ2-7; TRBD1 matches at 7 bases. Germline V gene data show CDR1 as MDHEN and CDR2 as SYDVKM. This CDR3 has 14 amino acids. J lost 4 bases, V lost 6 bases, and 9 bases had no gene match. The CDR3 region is CASSIGGTVYEQYF. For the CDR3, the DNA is TGTGCCAGCAGCATCGGTGGGACAGTTTACGAGCAGTACTTC.

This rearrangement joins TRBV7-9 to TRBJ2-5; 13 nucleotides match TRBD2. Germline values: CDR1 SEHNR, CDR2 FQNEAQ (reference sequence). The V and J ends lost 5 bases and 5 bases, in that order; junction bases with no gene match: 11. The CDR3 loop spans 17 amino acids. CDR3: CASSPRTSGGVRETQYF. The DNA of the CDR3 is TGTGCCAGCAGCCCCCGGACTAGCGGGGGAGTCCGGGAGACCCAGTACTTC.

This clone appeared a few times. CDR3 loop: CASSLGDIQYF. The DNA for the CDR3 is TGCGCCAGCAGCTTGGGAGACATTCAGTACTTC. The J gene is TRBJ2-4, the V gene TRBV5-1; D unresolved. CDR1 SGHRS and CDR2 YFSETQ come from the germline V gene. Trimming removed 0 bases at V and 8 bases at J, with 3 bases between. CDR3 length: 11 residues.

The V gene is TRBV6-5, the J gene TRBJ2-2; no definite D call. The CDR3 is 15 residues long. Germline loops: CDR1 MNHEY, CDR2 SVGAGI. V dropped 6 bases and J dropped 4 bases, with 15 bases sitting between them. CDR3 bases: TGTGCCAGCAGCTCAGGACCGACGACCACCGGGGAGCTGTTTTTT. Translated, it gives CASSSGPTTTGELFF.

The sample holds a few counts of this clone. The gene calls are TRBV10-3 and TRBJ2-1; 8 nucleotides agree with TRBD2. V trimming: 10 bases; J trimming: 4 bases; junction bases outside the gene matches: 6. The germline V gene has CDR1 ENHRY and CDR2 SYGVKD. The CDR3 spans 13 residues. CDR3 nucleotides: TGTGCCACAGCGGGAGTGGGGTACAATGAGCAGTTCTTC. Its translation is CATAGVGYNEQFF.

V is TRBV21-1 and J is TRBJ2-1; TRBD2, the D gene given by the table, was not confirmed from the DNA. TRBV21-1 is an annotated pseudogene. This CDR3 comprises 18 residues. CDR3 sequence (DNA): TGTGCCAGCAGCAAGGCCGCGGGTCAGGACCCGTCCTACAATGAGCAGTTCTTC. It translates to CASSKAAGQDPSYNEQFF.

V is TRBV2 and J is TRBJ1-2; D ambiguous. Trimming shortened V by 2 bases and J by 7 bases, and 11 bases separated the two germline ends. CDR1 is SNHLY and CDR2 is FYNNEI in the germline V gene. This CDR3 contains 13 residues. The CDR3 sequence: CASSEMDAGGYTF. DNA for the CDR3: TGTGCCAGCAGTGAAATGGACGCCGGTGGCTACACCTTC.

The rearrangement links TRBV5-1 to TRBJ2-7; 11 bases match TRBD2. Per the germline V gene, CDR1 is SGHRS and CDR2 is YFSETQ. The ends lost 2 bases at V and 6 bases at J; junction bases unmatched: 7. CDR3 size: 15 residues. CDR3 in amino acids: CASSFGTSGTSEQYF. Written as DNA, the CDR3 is TGCGCCAGCAGCTTCGGGACTAGCGGTACGAGCGAGCAGTACTTC.

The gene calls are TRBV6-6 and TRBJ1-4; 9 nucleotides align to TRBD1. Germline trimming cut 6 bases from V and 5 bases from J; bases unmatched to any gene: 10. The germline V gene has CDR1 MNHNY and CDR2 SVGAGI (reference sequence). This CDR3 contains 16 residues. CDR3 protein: CASRPDRGQANEKLFF. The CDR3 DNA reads TGTGCCAGCAGACCGGACAGGGGACAGGCGAATGAAAAACTGTTTTTT.